The 5 T cell receptor beta chains below all came from one sample that was sequenced in a study of T cell responses to AZD1222 COVID-19 vaccine. The data were produced by immunoSEQ multiplex PCR, yet TCRdb's version contains in-frame clones alone and is incomplete. The sample lists around 160,000 clones; around 94% were seen once. The material sequenced was peripheral blood, taken on day 0 of AZD1222 vaccination. These receptors were obtained from an adult in good health.

For the CDR3, the DNA is TGTGCCAGCTCACCGAACGACAGGGCAGGCGGCTACACCTTC. Translated: CASSPNDRAGGYTF. The genes are TRBV18 and TRBJ1-2; TRBD1 aligns across 7 bases. Germline trimming cut 3 bases from V and 8 bases from J; bases unmatched to any gene: 9. The CDR3 has 14 residues. In germline, CDR1 is KGHSH, CDR2 LQKENI.

The rearrangement joins TRBV6-5 to TRBJ1-2, with 7 bases fitting TRBD1. Germline CDR1 reads MNHEY; CDR2 reads SVGAGI. Trimming cost V 6 bases and J 4 bases; bases outside gene matches: 5. The CDR3 spans 13 residues. The CDR3 loop reads CASRPGQLYGYTF. For the CDR3, the DNA is TGTGCCAGCAGGCCGGGACAGCTCTATGGCTACACCTTC.

The rearrangement uses TRBV30 and TRBJ1-2, with D unclear. The CDR3 totals 12 residues. V shed 4 bases and J shed 7 bases, with 13 bases lying between them. Germline V CDR1 and CDR2: GTSNPN, SVGIG (reference sequence). This CDR3 is CAWTSGRAGYTF. Written as DNA, the CDR3 is TGTGCCTGGACGTCTGGGAGGGCTGGCTACACCTTC.

This chain connects TRBV28 to TRBJ1-2, with D possibly being TRBD1 (6 bases). The ends were cut back, 6 bases at V and 10 bases at J, with 12 bases in the middle. CDR3 length equals 11 residues. CDR1 MDHEN and CDR2 SYDVKM come from the germline V gene. The CDR3 DNA follows: TGTGCCAGCAGAACCGGGACAACCTACACCTTC. As protein: CASRTGTTYTF.

This clone was counted once. The chain carries TRBV14 and TRBJ2-1; TRBD1 agrees at 10 bases. The J segment lost 10 bases and the V segment lost 0 bases, leaving 6 bases of the junction unmatched. CDR3 size: 15 residues. CDR1 is SGHDN and CDR2 is FVKESK in the germline V gene. The CDR3, as DNA: TGTGCCAGCAGCCAAGATCAGACAGGGGGCGAGGAGCAGTTCTTC. This gives the protein CASSQDQTGGEEQFF. Looking up the rest from reference TRBV14 and TRBJ2-1 gives the full variable domain: EAGVTQFPSHSVIEKGQTVTLRCDPISGHDNLYWYRRVMGKEIKFLLHFVKESKQDESGMPNNRFLAERTGGTYSTLKVQPAELEDSGVYFCASSQDQTGGEEQFFGPGTRLTVL.